A selection of T cell receptor beta chains follows, all from one sample in a study of shared clonotypes between healthy human individuals. Generated by immunoSEQ multiplex PCR, the TCRdb table keeps only in-frame clones and is missing some. The profile shows hundreds of thousands of clones, roughly four fifths of them singletons. Material: PBMCs. Source of these receptors: a woman in her thirties or forties in good health. Some clones in this sample may be carry-over from other donors' samples. The CDR3 runs from the conserved cysteine through the conserved F or W. A D gene is named only where the DNA matches it firmly. Size values are once, few and many counts, or a class for expanded clones, and some rows have none.

D gene	J gene	clone size	V gene	CDR3 DNA	CDR3 protein
.	TRBJ2-7	.	TRBV21-1	TGTGCCAGCAGCAGCCGGATCCGGGACCAAGAATACGAGCAGTACTTC	CASSSRIRDQEYEQYF
TRBD2	TRBJ2-5	.	TRBV9	TGTGCCAGCAGCGTAGGAGGGACTAGGGGAGAGACCCAGTACTTC	CASSVGGTRGETQYF
TRBD2	TRBJ2-4	few	TRBV7-8	TGTGCCAGCAGCTTAGTAGCGGGGGCGCGAAACATTCAGTACTTC	CASSLVAGARNIQYF
.	TRBJ2-7	.	TRBV5-1	TGCGCCAGCAGCTTGCCCGCCAGCTTGGGGAACGAGCAGTACTTC	CASSLPASLGNEQYF
.	TRBJ2-7	.	TRBV4-2	TGTGCCAGCAGCCAAGACTCGAGCGCCTCCTACGAGCAGTACTTC	CASSQDSSASYEQYF
.	TRBJ2-2	.	TRBV6-4	TGTGCCAGCAGTGGGGGGACAACTACGAACACCGGGGAGCTGTTTTTT	CASSGGTTTNTGELFF
.	TRBJ1-2	.	TRBV2	TGTGCCAGCAGTGAGGCAGCCTATGGCTACACCTTC	CASSEAAYGYTF
TRBD1	TRBJ1-1	.	TRBV10-3	TGTGCCATTGGTCCGGACAGGGCCACTGAAGCTTTCTTT	CAIGPDRATEAFF
TRBD1	TRBJ2-7	.	TRBV6-6	TGTGCCAGCAGTCCCGGGACAGGGGTGGACGAGCAGTACTTC	CASSPGTGVDEQYF
TRBD2	TRBJ2-7	.	TRBV15	TGTGCCACCAGCAGAGATTTACCGGGACTAGCGGTTAACTACGAGCAGTACTTC	CATSRDLPGLAVNYEQYF
.	TRBJ1-5	.	TRBV7-2	TGTGCCAGCACCCCGGGGGTCAATCAGCCCCAGCATTTT	CASTPGVNQPQHF
.	TRBJ2-1	.	TRBV7-2	TGTGCCAGCAGCTTTGTCGGGCGGGACAATGAGCAGTTCTTC	CASSFVGRDNEQFF
.	TRBJ2-5	.	TRBV7-9	TGTGCCAGCAGCTTAGAGGGCCACCAAGAGACCCAGTACTTC	CASSLEGHQETQYF
TRBD2	TRBJ2-7	.	TRBV4-3	TGCGCCAGCAGCCAAGTTTCTAGCGGGAGCTACGAGCAGTACTTC	CASSQVSSGSYEQYF
.	TRBJ2-7	.	TRBV30	TGTGCCACAGGTATAGTGAGACGGGCCGAGCAGTACTTC	CATGIVRRAEQYF
.	TRBJ2-7	.	TRBV7-9	TGTGCCAGCAGCTCCCGGACCCCCGAGCAGTACTTC	CASSSRTPEQYF
TRBD2	TRBJ2-2	.	TRBV30	TGTGCCTGGAGAGCGGGAGAAAACACCGGGGAGCTGTTTTTT	CAWRAGENTGELFF
TRBD2	TRBJ2-3	.	TRBV7-3	TGTGCCAGCAGCTCGGGACTAGCGGGAGCAGATACGCAGTATTTT	CASSSGLAGADTQYF
.	TRBJ2-3	.	TRBV4-2	TGTGCCAGCAGCTTAGCCGGGAACCAAGGTTCAGATACGCAGTATTTT	CASSLAGNQGSDTQYF
.	TRBJ2-2	few	TRBV9	TGTGCCAGCAGGTCAGGGACGGACACCGGGGAGCTGTTTTTT	CASRSGTDTGELFF
TRBD1	TRBJ1-1	.	TRBV27	TGTGCCAGCAGTTTAAGACAGGGAGGCCTCTCTGAAGCTTTCTTT	CASSLRQGGLSEAFF
.	TRBJ1-1	.	TRBV7-2	TGTGCCAGCAGCTTCCGGGGGAGGACTGAAGCTTTCTTT	CASSFRGRTEAFF
TRBD1	TRBJ1-2	.	TRBV25-1	TGTGCCAGCAGTTTGATCGGTGGGACAGTCAATGGCTACACCTTC	CASSLIGGTVNGYTF
TRBD2	TRBJ2-1	.	TRBV7-9	TGTGCCAGCGGAGTACTAGCGGGAGGCTACAATGAGCAGTTCTTC	CASGVLAGGYNEQFF
.	TRBJ1-1	.	TRBV28	TGTGCCACTTTCTCGGGACACCTCACTGAAGCTTTCTTT	CATFSGHLTEAFF
.	TRBJ2-5	.	TRBV28	TGTGCCAGCAGTTTACGGGTGAGAAGGGCAGATAAGCACCTGGGGACCCAGTACTTC	CASSLRVRRADKHLGTQYF
.	TRBJ1-5	few	TRBV7-9	TGTGCCAGCAGCTTGGGCAGGGAGAGACCAAGCAATCAGCCCCAGCATTTT	CASSLGRERPSNQPQHF